The present T cell receptor (beta chain) was sequenced within a study of shared clonotypes between healthy human individuals. Study information: Three plates were used per donor for CD4 naive, three for CD4 memory, two for CD8 naive and one for CD8 memory.

Positively selected for CCR7, the CD45RO-negative cells used as naive CD8 cells excluded terminally differentiated effector memory CD45RA+ cells. Here immunoSEQ multiplex PCR was the method, and the copy in TCRdb shows in-frame clones only, minus some. The repertoire holds fewer than 700,000 clones, with roughly 95% as singletons. This CDR3 spans 15 amino acids. In germline, CDR1 is MDHEN, CDR2 SYDVKM. V lost 5 bases, J lost 1 base, and 4 bases stayed unmatched. The rearrangement uses TRBV28 and TRBJ2-1; 8 bases match TRBD1. What was sequenced was naive CD8+ T cells sorted from blood. This sequence originates from a woman in her twenties or thirties in good health. DNA of the CDR3: TGTGCCAGCAGTCCGCACAGGGGGTCCTACAATGAGCAGTTCTTC. This gives the protein CASSPHRGSYNEQFF.